One and the same sample provided the 18 T cell receptor beta chains below, sequenced in a study of blood T cell repertoires in COVID-19. Some clones are missing from TCRdb's copy, which holds only in-frame ones; the method was immunoSEQ multiplex PCR. The repertoire holds approximately 220,000 clones, with approximately 81% as singletons. Sequencing was done on a sample of peripheral blood. The receptors shown here come from an elderly woman with acute or convalescent COVID-19.

The chain uses TRBV6-5 and TRBJ2-2, with TRBD1 matching over 8 bases. CDR3 length: 14 residues. V shed 6 bases, J shed 3 bases, and the junction held 3 bases outside the gene matches. Germline V gene data show CDR1 as MNHEY and CDR2 as SVGAGI. The CDR3 here is CASSRTGHTGELFF. Here the CDR3 DNA reads TGTGCCAGCAGCCGGACAGGGCACACCGGGGAGCTGTTTTTT.

The rearrangement links TRBV18 to TRBJ1-3; D gene ambiguous. Germline V gene sequence: CDR1 KGHSH, CDR2 LQKENI. The CDR3 is 18 amino acids. The V end was cut by 2 bases, the J end by 0 bases, with 17 bases between. The CDR3 DNA is TGTGCCAGCTCACCAAGGAGTGGCGGTCAGAGCTCTGGAAACACCATATATTTT. This translates into CASSPRSGGQSSGNTIYF.

In this sample, this clone turned up once. The gene calls are TRBV4-3 and TRBJ2-5; tentatively, D is TRBD1 (7 bases). The CDR3 spans 12 residues. Trimming shortened V by 3 bases and J by 9 bases, and 11 bases separated the two germline ends. The V gene's germline CDR1 is LGHNA and CDR2 YSLEER. This CDR3 is CASSQARGAQYF. CDR3 in DNA: TGCGCCAGCAGCCAGGCCAGGGGGGCCCAGTACTTC.

With regard to this clone: At the DNA level, this CDR3 is encoded by other sequences in the same sample as well. The V gene is TRBV7-3, the J gene TRBJ2-3; TRBD2 matches 9 bases. J lost 1 base, V lost 4 bases, and 3 bases had no gene match. The germline V gene has CDR1 SGHTA and CDR2 FQGTGA. The CDR3 covers 15 residues. CDR3 DNA: TGTGCCAGCAGCTCTTTAGCGGGGGGCACAGATACGCAGTATTTT. Amino acids: CASSSLAGGTDTQYF.

The chain uses TRBV4-2 and TRBJ1-5; 7 bases align to TRBD1. The CDR3 runs to 18 residues. Germline V lookup: CDR1 LGHNA, CDR2 YNFKEQ. Unmatched junction bases numbered 9, after V lost 0 bases and J lost 1 base. The chain's CDR3 is CASSQDVGGGMSNQPQHF. CDR3 coding DNA: TGTGCCAGCAGCCAAGATGTCGGAGGGGGCATGAGCAATCAGCCCCAGCATTTT.

The rearrangement uses TRBV4-1 and TRBJ2-6; tentatively, D is TRBD1 (5 bases). CDR3 length: 15 residues. V was clipped by 8 bases and J by 0 bases, with 11 bases between them. Germline loops: CDR1 MGHRA, CDR2 YSYEKL. The CDR3 loop is CASADRNSGANVLTF. The CDR3, as DNA: TGCGCCAGCGCCGACAGAAACTCTGGGGCCAACGTCCTGACTTTC.

J is TRBJ2-5 and V is TRBV24-1, with 12 bases matching TRBD1. Germline values: CDR1 KGHDR, CDR2 SFDVKD. This CDR3 is 16 amino acids long. Losses at the gene ends were 3 bases for V and 4 bases for J; bases not matched to a gene: 5. CDR3 sequence (DNA): TGTGCCACCAGTGATCCGGGACAGGGGGCAGGAGAGACCCAGTACTTC. It specifies CATSDPGQGAGETQYF.

This clone was counted a few times. The chain links TRBV11-2 to TRBJ1-1, with D possibly matching TRBD1 (5 bases). V lost 4 bases and J lost 10, with 10 bases in between. The germline gives CDR1 SGHAT, CDR2 FQNNGV. There are 11 residues in the CDR3. The CDR3 DNA sequence: TGTGCCAGCAGCTCCAGGGTCGTAGCTTTCTTT. This encodes CASSSRVVAFF.

This chain uses TRBV5-1 with TRBJ2-1; 10 nucleotides line up with TRBD2. CDR1 SGHRS and CDR2 YFSETQ come from the germline V gene. With 4 bases clipped from V and 8 bases from J, the junction kept 6 bases outside the gene matches. The CDR3 sequence is 14 residues long. The CDR3 DNA is TGCGCCAGCAGCAGTCTAGCGGGAGAAGATGAGCAGTTCTTC. Amino acid sequence: CASSSLAGEDEQFF.

The chain uses TRBV9 and TRBJ1-1, with 9 bases aligning to TRBD1. V was pared by 0 bases and J by 4 bases, with 10 bases of the junction left unmatched. Germline V lookup: CDR1 SGDLS, CDR2 YYNGEE. CDR3 size: 17 residues. The CDR3 is CASSVAGQGTGSTEAFF. The CDR3 DNA sequence: TGTGCCAGCAGCGTAGCGGGACAGGGTACCGGTTCCACTGAAGCTTTCTTT. Full variable domain (rest looked up from reference TRBV9 and TRBJ1-1): DSGVTQTPKHLITATGQRVTLRCSPRSGDLSVYWYQQSLDQGLQFLIQYYNGEERAKGNILERFSAQQFPDLHSELNLSSLELGDSALYFCASSVAGQGTGSTEAFFGQGTRLTVV.

The genes are TRBV4-3 and TRBJ2-7; weak D call: TRBD1 (6 bases). The V gene lost 4 bases and the J gene lost 3 bases, with 10 bases spanning the gap. The CDR3 sequence is 13 residues long. Germline-derived CDR1 and CDR2 are LGHNA and YSLEER. The CDR3 bases are TGCGCCAGCAGCCGGGACACCTACTACGAGCAGTACTTC. This gives the protein CASSRDTYYEQYF.

This chain connects TRBV5-6 to TRBJ2-7; D is perhaps TRBD1 (6 bases). Trimming removed 4 bases from V and 3 bases from J, with 17 bases in between. CDR1 and CDR2 (germline): SGHDT, YYEEEE. This CDR3 region has 15 residues. Here the CDR3 reads CASSRNTGTNYEQYF. Written as DNA, the CDR3 is TGTGCCAGCAGCCGTAATACCGGGACAAACTACGAGCAGTACTTC.

The V gene is TRBV21-1, the J gene TRBJ2-2; the D call TRBD1 from the table was never checked on the DNA. TRBV21-1 is termed a pseudogene. CDR3 size: 18 residues. In DNA, the CDR3 is TGTGCCAGCAGCAAAAGCGCTGGACAGGGTGCGTATACCGGGGAGCTGTTTTTT. Its translation is CASSKSAGQGAYTGELFF.

The chain combines TRBV6-5 with TRBJ2-2; D is possibly TRBD1 (5 bases). This CDR3 is built from 16 residues. Germline CDR1 and CDR2: MNHEY and SVGAGI. V was shortened by 2 bases and J by 5 bases, with 15 bases between the two germline ends. The CDR3 sequence: CASSYSWGIPTGELFF. The CDR3 nucleotides are TGTGCCAGCAGTTACAGTTGGGGCATCCCTACCGGGGAGCTGTTTTTT.

V usage is TRBV7-2 and J usage is TRBJ1-2; D is unresolved. Germline CDR1 reads SGHTA; CDR2 reads FQGNSA. The CDR3 loop spans 14 amino acids. Trimming removed 6 bases from V and 5 bases from J, with 16 bases in between. CDR3 coding DNA: TGTGCCAGCAGGCTTGAACAGCAGATGTATGGCTACACCTTC. Amino acids: CASRLEQQMYGYTF. The entire variable domain, with the rest obtained from reference TRBV7-2 and TRBJ1-2, is as follows: GAGVSQSPSNKVTEKGKDVELRCDPISGHTALYWYRQSLGQGLEFLIYFQGNSAPDKSGLPSDRFSAERTGGSVSTLTIQRTQQEDSAVYLCASRLEQQMYGYTFGSGTRLTVV.

The rearrangement joins TRBV19 to TRBJ1-5; D remains unclear. V was clipped by 2 bases and J by 2 bases, with 13 bases between them. Germline V gene lookup returns CDR1 LNHDA and CDR2 SQIVND (reference sequence). This CDR3 region has 16 residues. Written as DNA, the CDR3 is TGTGCCAGTAGTATAATCGTAGCAGCCGGCAATCAGCCCCAGCATTTT. Its translation is CASSIIVAAGNQPQHF.

In this sample, this clone turned up a few times. V is TRBV3-1 (or the pseudogene TRBV3-2) and J is TRBJ1-2; 11 bases match TRBD1. The CDR3 has 13 residues. V dropped 6 bases and J dropped 8; count of bases not matched to a gene: 5. Per germline, CDR1 LGHDT and CDR2 YNNKEL (reference sequence). The CDR3 reads CASRHGQGAGYTF. In DNA, the CDR3 is TGTGCCAGCAGACACGGACAGGGGGCGGGCTACACCTTC.

The rearrangement joins TRBV9 to TRBJ1-6; 9 nucleotides line up with TRBD1. Germline CDR1 is SGDLS and CDR2 is YYNGEE. The CDR3 covers 17 residues. With V trimmed by 0 bases and J by 9 bases, 10 bases remained unmatched. The DNA of the CDR3 is TGTGCCAGCAGCGTAGAAAAGACAGGGGGATACGGTTCACCCCTCCACTTT. This translates into CASSVEKTGGYGSPLHF.